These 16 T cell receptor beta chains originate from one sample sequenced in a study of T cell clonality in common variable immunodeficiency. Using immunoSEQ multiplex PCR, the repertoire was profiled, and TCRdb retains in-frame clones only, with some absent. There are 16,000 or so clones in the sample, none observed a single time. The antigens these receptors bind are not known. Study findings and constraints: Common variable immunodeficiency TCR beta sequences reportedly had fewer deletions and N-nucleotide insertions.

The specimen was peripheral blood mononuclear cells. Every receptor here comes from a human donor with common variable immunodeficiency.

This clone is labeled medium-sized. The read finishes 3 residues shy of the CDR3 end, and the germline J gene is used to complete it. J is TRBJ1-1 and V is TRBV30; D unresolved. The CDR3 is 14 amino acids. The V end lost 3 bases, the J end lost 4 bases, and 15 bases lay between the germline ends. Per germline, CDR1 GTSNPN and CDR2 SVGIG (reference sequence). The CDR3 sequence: CAWRHPTGSTEAFF. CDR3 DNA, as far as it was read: TGTGCCTGGAGACATCCCACGGGGAGCACTGAA.

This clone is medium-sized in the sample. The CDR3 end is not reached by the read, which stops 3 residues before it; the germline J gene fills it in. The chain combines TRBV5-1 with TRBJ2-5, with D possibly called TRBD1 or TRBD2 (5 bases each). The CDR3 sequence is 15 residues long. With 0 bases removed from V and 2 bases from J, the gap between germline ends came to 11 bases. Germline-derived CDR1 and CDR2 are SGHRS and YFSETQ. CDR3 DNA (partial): TGCGCCAGCAGCTTGGGAGGGGTGTTACAAGAGACC. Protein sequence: CASSLGGVLQET. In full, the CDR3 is CASSLGGVLQETQYF.

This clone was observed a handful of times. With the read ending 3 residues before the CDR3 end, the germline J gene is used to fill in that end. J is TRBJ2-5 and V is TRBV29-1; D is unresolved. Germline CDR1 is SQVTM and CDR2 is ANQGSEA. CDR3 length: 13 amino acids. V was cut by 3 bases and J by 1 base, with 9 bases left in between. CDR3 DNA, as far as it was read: TGCAGCGTTGAGGGCCCTTCCCAAGAGACC. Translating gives CSVEGPSQET. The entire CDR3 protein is CSVEGPSQETQYF.

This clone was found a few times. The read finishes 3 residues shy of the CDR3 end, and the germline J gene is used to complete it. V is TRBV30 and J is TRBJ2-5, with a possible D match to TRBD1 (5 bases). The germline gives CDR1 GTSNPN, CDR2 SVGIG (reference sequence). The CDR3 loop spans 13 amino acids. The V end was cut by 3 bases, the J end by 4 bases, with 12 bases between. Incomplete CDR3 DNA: TGTGCCTGGAGCGGTGGGGCGTCAGAGACC. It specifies CAWSGGASET. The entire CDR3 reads CAWSGGASETQYF.

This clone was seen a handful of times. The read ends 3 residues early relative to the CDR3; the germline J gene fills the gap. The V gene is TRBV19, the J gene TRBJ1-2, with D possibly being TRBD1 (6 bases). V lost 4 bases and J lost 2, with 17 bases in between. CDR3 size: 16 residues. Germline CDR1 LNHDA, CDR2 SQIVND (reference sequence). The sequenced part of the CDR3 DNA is TGTGCCAGTAGTACCAACAGGGTTTGGTCGAACTATGGC. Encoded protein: CASSTNRVWSNYG. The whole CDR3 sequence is CASSTNRVWSNYGYTF.

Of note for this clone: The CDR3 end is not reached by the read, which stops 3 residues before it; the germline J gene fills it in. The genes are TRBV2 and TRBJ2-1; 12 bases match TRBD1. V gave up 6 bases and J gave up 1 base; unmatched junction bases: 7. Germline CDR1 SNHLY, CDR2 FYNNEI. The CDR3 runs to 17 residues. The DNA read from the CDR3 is TGTGCCAGCAGGGAGGGACAGGGGGCGCGTTCCTACAATGAG. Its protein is CASREGQGARSYNE. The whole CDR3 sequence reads CASREGQGARSYNEQFF.

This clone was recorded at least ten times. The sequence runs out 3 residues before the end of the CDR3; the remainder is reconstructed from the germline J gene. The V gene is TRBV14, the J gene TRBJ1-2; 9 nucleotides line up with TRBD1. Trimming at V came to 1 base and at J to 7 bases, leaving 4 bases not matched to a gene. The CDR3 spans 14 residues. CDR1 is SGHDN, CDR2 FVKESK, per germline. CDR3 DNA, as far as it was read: TGTGCCAGCAGCCAAGTCGGGACAGGGCTTGGC. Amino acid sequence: CASSQVGTGLG. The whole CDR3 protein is CASSQVGTGLGYTF.

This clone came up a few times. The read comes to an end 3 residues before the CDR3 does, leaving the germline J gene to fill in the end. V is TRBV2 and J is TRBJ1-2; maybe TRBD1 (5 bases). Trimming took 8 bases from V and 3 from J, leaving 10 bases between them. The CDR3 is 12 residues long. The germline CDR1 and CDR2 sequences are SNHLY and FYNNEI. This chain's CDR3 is CASGREDYGYTF. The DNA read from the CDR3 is TGTGCCAGCGGCAGGGAAGACTATGGC.

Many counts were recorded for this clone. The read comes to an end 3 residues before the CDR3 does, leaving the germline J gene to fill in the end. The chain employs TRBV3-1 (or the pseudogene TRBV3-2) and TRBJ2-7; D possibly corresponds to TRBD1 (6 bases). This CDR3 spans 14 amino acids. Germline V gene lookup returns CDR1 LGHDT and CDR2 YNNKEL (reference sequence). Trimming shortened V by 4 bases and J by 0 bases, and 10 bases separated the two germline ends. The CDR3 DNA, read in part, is TGTGCCAGCAGCCGGACAGAGAGCTCCTACGAG. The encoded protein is CASSRTESSYE. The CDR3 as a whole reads CASSRTESSYEQYF.

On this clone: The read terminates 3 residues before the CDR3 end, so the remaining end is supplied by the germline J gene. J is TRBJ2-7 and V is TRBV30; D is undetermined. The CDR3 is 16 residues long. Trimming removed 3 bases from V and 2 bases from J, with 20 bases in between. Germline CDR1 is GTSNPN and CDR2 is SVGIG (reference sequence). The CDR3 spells CAWSPGGSRVAYEQYF. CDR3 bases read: TGTGCCTGGAGCCCCGGCGGCAGCCGCGTGGCCTACGAG.

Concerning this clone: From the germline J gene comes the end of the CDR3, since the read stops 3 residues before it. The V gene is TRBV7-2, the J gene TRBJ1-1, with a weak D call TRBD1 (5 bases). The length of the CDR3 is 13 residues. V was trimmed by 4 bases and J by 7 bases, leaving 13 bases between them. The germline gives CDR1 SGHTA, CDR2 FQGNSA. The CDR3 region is CASSSRGNFEAFF. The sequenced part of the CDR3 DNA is TGTGCCAGCAGCTCGCGGGGGAATTTTGAA.

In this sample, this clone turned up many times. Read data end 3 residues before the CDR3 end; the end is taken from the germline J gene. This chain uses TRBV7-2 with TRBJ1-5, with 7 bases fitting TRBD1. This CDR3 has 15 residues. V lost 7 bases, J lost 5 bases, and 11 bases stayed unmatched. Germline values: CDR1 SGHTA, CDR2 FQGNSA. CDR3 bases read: TGTGCCAGCACCGCCACAGGGGCCCGGCATCAGCCC. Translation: CASTATGARHQP. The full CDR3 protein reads CASTATGARHQPQHF.

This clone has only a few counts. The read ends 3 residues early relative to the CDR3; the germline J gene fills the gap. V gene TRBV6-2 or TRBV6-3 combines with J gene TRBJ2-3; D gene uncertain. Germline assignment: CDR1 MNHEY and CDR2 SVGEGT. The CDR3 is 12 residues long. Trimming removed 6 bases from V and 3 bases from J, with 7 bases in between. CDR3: CASSFTTDTQYF. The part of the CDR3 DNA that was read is TGTGCCAGCAGCTTTACAACAGATACG.

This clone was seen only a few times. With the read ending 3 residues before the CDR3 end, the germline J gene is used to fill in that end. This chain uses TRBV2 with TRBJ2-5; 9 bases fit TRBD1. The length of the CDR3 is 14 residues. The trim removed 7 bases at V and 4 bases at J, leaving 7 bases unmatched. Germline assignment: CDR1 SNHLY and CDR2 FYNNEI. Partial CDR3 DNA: TGTGCCAGCAAGCGGGACAGGGCCACAGAGACC. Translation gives CASKRDRATET. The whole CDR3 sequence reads CASKRDRATETQYF.

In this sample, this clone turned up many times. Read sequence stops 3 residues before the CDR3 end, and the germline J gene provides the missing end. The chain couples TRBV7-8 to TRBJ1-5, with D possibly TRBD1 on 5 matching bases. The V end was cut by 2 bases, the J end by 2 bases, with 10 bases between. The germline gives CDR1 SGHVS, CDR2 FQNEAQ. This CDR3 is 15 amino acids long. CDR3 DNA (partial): TGTGCCAGCAGCTTACGCAGGGTCGGCAATCAGCCC. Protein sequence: CASSLRRVGNQP. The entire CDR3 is CASSLRRVGNQPQHF. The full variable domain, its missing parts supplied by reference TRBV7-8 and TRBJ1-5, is GAGVSQSPRYKVAKRGQDVALRCDPISGHVSLFWYQQALGQGPEFLTYFQNEAQLDKSGLPSDRFFAERPEGSVSTLKIQRTQQEDSAVYLCASSLRRVGNQPQHFGDGTRLSIL.

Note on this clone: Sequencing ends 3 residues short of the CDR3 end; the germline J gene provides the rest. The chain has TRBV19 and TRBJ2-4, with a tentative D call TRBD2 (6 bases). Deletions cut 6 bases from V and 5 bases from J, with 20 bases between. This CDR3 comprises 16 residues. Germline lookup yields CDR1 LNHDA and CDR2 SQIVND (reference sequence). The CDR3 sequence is CASRWRGGVGENIQYF. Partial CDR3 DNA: TGTGCCAGTAGGTGGAGGGGCGGGGTGGGGGAAAACATT. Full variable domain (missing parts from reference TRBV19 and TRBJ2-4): DGGITQSPKYLFRKEGQNVTLSCEQNLNHDAMYWYRQDPGQGLRLIYYSQIVNDFQKGDIAEGYSVSREKKESFPLTVTSAQKNPTAFYLCASRWRGGVGENIQYFGAGTRLSVL.